This T cell receptor beta chain was observed in a study of T cells in Graves' hyperthyroidism and ophthalmopathy. Study background: Peripheral blood collection took place at initial diagnosis, before any treatment.

What was amplified from RNA transcripts were TCR beta CDR3 regions. In the first-round RT-PCR of the TCR CDR3, the HTBI primer set was used. MiXCR, run by TCRdb on the multiplex PCR reads, gives a single entry per CDR3 protein. The sample yields around 720,000 distinct CDR3 sequences, 30% to 40% seen once. Germline-derived CDR1 and CDR2 are MNHEY and SVGAGI. This CDR3 spans 13 amino acids. Trimming cost V 6 bases and J 7 bases; bases outside gene matches: 6. The genes are TRBV6-5 and TRBJ1-2; 9 bases map to TRBD1. The receptor's source is a middle-aged woman with Graves' hyperthyroidism. The sequenced sample consisted of blood. CDR3 nucleotide sequence: TGTGCCAGCAGGCCAGGGACAGGGACTGGCTACACCTTC. Its translation is CASRPGTGTGYTF.